The clone carrying this T cell receptor beta chain was detected once. Germline V gives CDR1 SNHLY, CDR2 FYNNEI. The CDR3 has 12 amino acids. Germline trimming cut 8 bases from V and 7 bases from J; bases unmatched to any gene: 5. This specimen belongs to a study of blood T cell repertoires in COVID-19. TCRdb's copy holds only in-frame clones and misses some; the assay was immunoSEQ multiplex PCR. This sample has 200,000 to 250,000 clones, with 70% to 85% found just once. The rearrangement uses TRBV2 and TRBJ1-2; the match to TRBD1 covers 9 bases. This receptor was taken from a man in his forties or fifties who had recovered from COVID-19. The material sequenced was PBMCs or T cells enriched from blood (not recorded which). The DNA of the CDR3 is TGTGCCAGCGGGGACAGGGAGGTTGGCTACACCTTC. Amino acid sequence: CASGDREVGYTF.